This is a list of T cell receptor beta chains from one sample in a study of blood T cell repertoires in COVID-19. Libraries were prepared by immunoSEQ multiplex PCR; TCRdb keeps only in-frame clonotypes and omits some of them. The data hold tens of thousands of clones, with roughly 80% observed a single time. Sample: peripheral blood. The receptors stem from a human donor in a cohort sampled during active COVID-19. The CDR3 runs from the conserved cysteine through the conserved F or W. D genes are given only for firm matches. Not all rows give a size; the values are once, few, many and, for expanded clones, a class.

size: few
J: TRBJ2-7
length: 18
D: TRBD2
V: TRBV28
DNA: TGTGCCAGCAGTTTACCCAGGACTAGCGGGAGCCTCTCCTACGAGCAGTACTTC
CDR3: CASSLPRTSGSLSYEQYF

size: -
J: TRBJ2-3
length: 18
D: TRBD2
V: TRBV13
DNA: TGTGCCAGCAGCGTAAGACTAGCGGTTGATTCTAGCACAGATACGCAGTATTTT
CDR3: CASSVRLAVDSSTDTQYF

size: -
J: TRBJ2-2
length: 16
D: TRBD2
V: TRBV5-4
DNA: TGTGCCAGCAGCTCCGGGCTAGCGGCGAACACCGGGGAGCTGTTTTTT
CDR3: CASSSGLAANTGELFF

size: few
J: TRBJ2-7
length: 16
D: TRBD2
V: TRBV19
DNA: TGTGCCAGTAGTTCCCCGGGACTAGCGGGTCTCTACGAGCAGTACTTC
CDR3: CASSSPGLAGLYEQYF

size: -
J: TRBJ1-1
length: 15
D: -
V: TRBV19
DNA: TGTGCCAGTAGTTTTCCGGGAACTCGAAACACTGAAGCTTTCTTT
CDR3: CASSFPGTRNTEAFF

size: -
J: TRBJ1-2
length: 14
D: -
V: TRBV7-2
DNA: TGTGCCAGCACCACCACGATACAGACGGGGGGCTACACCTTC
CDR3: CASTTTIQTGGYTF

size: -
J: TRBJ1-4
length: 14
D: -
V: TRBV19
DNA: TGTGCCAGTCGTAACCACGCGACTAATGAAAAACTGTTTTTT
CDR3: CASRNHATNEKLFF

size: few
J: TRBJ1-4
length: 15
D: -
V: TRBV3-1/TRBV3-2
DNA: TGTGCCAGCAGCCAAGTTGCGACAGAAAATGAAAAACTGTTTTTT
CDR3: CASSQVATENEKLFF

size: once
J: TRBJ2-3
length: 14
D: TRBD2
V: TRBV6-5
DNA: TGTGCCAGCAGGAAACCTAGCGGGTCAGATACGCAGTATTTT
CDR3: CASRKPSGSDTQYF

size: -
J: TRBJ2-5
length: 13
D: TRBD2
V: TRBV5-4
DNA: TGTGCCAGCGCCCCTGTCGGGGGGGAGACCCAGTACTTC
CDR3: CASAPVGGETQYF

size: once
J: TRBJ2-1
length: 20
D: TRBD2
V: TRBV15
DNA: TGTGCCACCAGCAGGGGGGGACTAGCGGGAGGGACTACCTCGTGGAATGAGCAGTTCTTC
CDR3: CATSRGGLAGGTTSWNEQFF

size: few
J: TRBJ1-3
length: 15
D: TRBD1
V: TRBV10-3
DNA: TGTGCCATCAGTGACCGACAGGGGTCTGGAAACACCATATATTTT
CDR3: CAISDRQGSGNTIYF

size: -
J: TRBJ2-7
length: 14
D: TRBD1
V: TRBV6-2/TRBV6-3
DNA: TGTGCCAGCAGTTACTCGACAGGGATCCACGAGCAGTACTTC
CDR3: CASSYSTGIHEQYF

size: -
J: TRBJ1-1
length: 13
D: -
V: TRBV28
DNA: TGTGCCACCAAAAACCTTGCGGGATATGGGGCTTTCTTT
CDR3: CATKNLAGYGAFF

size: -
J: TRBJ2-7
length: 13
D: -
V: TRBV3-1/TRBV3-2
DNA: TGTGCCAGCAGCCAAGGCCCGGGGAACGAGCAGTACTTC
CDR3: CASSQGPGNEQYF

size: -
J: TRBJ2-7
length: 17
D: TRBD2
V: TRBV19
DNA: TGTGCCAGTAGTATAGATCGATGCGGGAGGGCCGTCTACGAGCAGTACTTC
CDR3: CASSIDRCGRAVYEQYF

size: -
J: TRBJ2-1
length: 13
D: -
V: TRBV7-2
DNA: TGTGCCAGCAGCTTGGGACTTTACAATGAGCAGTTCTTC
CDR3: CASSLGLYNEQFF

size: -
J: TRBJ2-1
length: 21
D: TRBD2
V: TRBV4-3
DNA: TGCGCCAGCAGCCAGGACCTTCCGGGACTAGCGGAGTTGTCCACGCGAAATGAGCAGTTCTTC
CDR3: CASSQDLPGLAELSTRNEQFF

size: -
J: TRBJ1-2
length: 16
D: TRBD1
V: TRBV24-1
DNA: TGTGCCACCAGTGATACGAGGGGGCGATCCCACTATGGCTACACCTTC
CDR3: CATSDTRGRSHYGYTF

size: -
J: TRBJ1-3
length: 16
D: -
V: TRBV19
DNA: TGTGCCAGTGGAAGGGGCCTGGGAAACTCTGGAAACACCATATATTTT
CDR3: CASGRGLGNSGNTIYF

size: -
J: TRBJ2-1
length: 17
D: TRBD1
V: TRBV27
DNA: TGTGCCAGCAGCCCCACAGGGGTGAGCGGACGATACAATGAGCAGTTCTTC
CDR3: CASSPTGVSGRYNEQFF

size: -
J: TRBJ1-6
length: 15
D: TRBD1
V: TRBV30
DNA: TGTGCCTGGATCGCCCGGGACAGGAAAAATTCACCCCTCCACTTT
CDR3: CAWIARDRKNSPLHF

size: -
J: TRBJ2-1
length: 17
D: TRBD2
V: TRBV3-1/TRBV3-2
DNA: TGTGCCAGCAGCCAAGCATGGCCTAGCGGGAGTAGTCATGAGCAGTTCTTC
CDR3: CASSQAWPSGSSHEQFF

size: -
J: TRBJ2-3
length: 15
D: -
V: TRBV4-1
DNA: TGCGCCAGCAGCCGGTTAGCGGAGAGCACAGATACGCAGTATTTT
CDR3: CASSRLAESTDTQYF

size: -
J: TRBJ2-6
length: 18
D: -
V: TRBV5-1
DNA: TGCGCCAGCAGAAGTGTTGGTGGCGGTCCTCTTGGGGCCAACGTCCTGACTTTC
CDR3: CASRSVGGGPLGANVLTF

size: -
J: TRBJ2-7
length: 15
D: TRBD1
V: TRBV11-2
DNA: TGTGCCAGCAGCTCATACAGGGGGCGGTCCTACGAGCAGTACTTC
CDR3: CASSSYRGRSYEQYF

size: -
J: TRBJ2-7
length: 16
D: -
V: TRBV12-1
DNA: TGTGCCAGCAGCCCGAGTGAGGAACGGGATCTCTACGAGCAGTACTTC
CDR3: CASSPSEERDLYEQYF

size: many
J: TRBJ1-2
length: 14
D: -
V: TRBV9
DNA: TGTGCCAGCAGCCCCCAGGGGAGAGGGTATGGCTACACCTTC
CDR3: CASSPQGRGYGYTF

size: -
J: TRBJ2-4
length: 18
D: TRBD1
V: TRBV18
DNA: TGTGCCAGCTCACCTCTCGCTCCGGACAGGGGCGTTCGAAACATTCAGTACTTC
CDR3: CASSPLAPDRGVRNIQYF

size: -
J: TRBJ1-4
length: 16
D: TRBD1
V: TRBV5-4
DNA: TGTGCCAGCAGCCTCGGACAGGGCCTAACTAATGAAAAACTGTTTTTT
CDR3: CASSLGQGLTNEKLFF

size: -
J: TRBJ1-6
length: 14
D: -
V: TRBV28
DNA: TGTGCCAGCAGTCAACGACAGGCTAATTCACCCCTCCACTTT
CDR3: CASSQRQANSPLHF

size: -
J: TRBJ1-6
length: 12
D: -
V: TRBV7-2
DNA: TGTGCCAGCAGCCCCGTTAGTTCACCCCTCCACTTT
CDR3: CASSPVSSPLHF

size: -
J: TRBJ2-7
length: 14
D: -
V: TRBV5-4
DNA: TGTGCCAGCAGCCCCGGCGGGGTAGCCTACGAGCAGTACTTC
CDR3: CASSPGGVAYEQYF

size: once
J: TRBJ2-7
length: 15
D: TRBD1
V: TRBV3-1/TRBV3-2
DNA: TGTGCCAGCAGCTCAAAGGACAGGGCTCTGTACGAGCAGTACTTC
CDR3: CASSSKDRALYEQYF

size: few
J: TRBJ1-3
length: 15
D: TRBD1
V: TRBV4-2
DNA: TGTGCCAGCAGACTTACAGGGGGTTCCGGAAACACCATATATTTT
CDR3: CASRLTGGSGNTIYF

size: -
J: TRBJ1-1
length: 15
D: -
V: TRBV7-2
DNA: TGTGCCAGCAGCTTAGCTATGGGACAGAACACTGAAGCTTTCTTT
CDR3: CASSLAMGQNTEAFF

size: -
J: TRBJ2-3
length: 15
D: -
V: TRBV7-2
DNA: TGTGCCAGCAGCTTAGGTCAACTGAGGACAGATACGCAGTATTTT
CDR3: CASSLGQLRTDTQYF

size: once
J: TRBJ2-7
length: 16
D: -
V: TRBV3-1/TRBV3-2
DNA: TGTGCCAGCAGCCAAGATCTTGGGACACCCTCCTACGAGCAGTACTTC
CDR3: CASSQDLGTPSYEQYF

size: -
J: TRBJ1-2
length: 15
D: TRBD1
V: TRBV18
DNA: TGTGCCAGCTCACCAGGGACAGGGATTAACTATGGCTACACCTTC
CDR3: CASSPGTGINYGYTF

size: -
J: TRBJ2-7
length: 14
D: TRBD2
V: TRBV7-6
DNA: TGTGCCAGCAGCAACGGGAGGGCAATCTACGAGCAGTACTTC
CDR3: CASSNGRAIYEQYF